The 21 T cell receptor beta chains listed next were all sequenced from one sample in a study of T cells in localized non-small cell lung cancer. Profiled with immunoSEQ multiplex PCR; TCRdb holds only in-frame clones, not every one. The sample has some 51,000 clones, about nine tenths seen once. The material was peripheral blood, obtained before any cancer treatment. Receptor source: a woman between 40 and 69 years old with stage I lung adenocarcinoma.

The rearrangement uses TRBV5-4 and TRBJ2-7; the D gene is possibly TRBD1 (5 bases). Germline CDR1 is SGHNT and CDR2 is YYREEE (reference sequence). This CDR3 is 15 amino acids long. Trimming shortened V by 4 bases and J by 3 bases, and 17 bases separated the two germline ends. The CDR3 sequence: CASSPDSLRFYEQYF. Here the CDR3 DNA reads TGTGCCAGCAGCCCCGACAGCCTAAGGTTCTACGAGCAGTACTTC.

The J gene is TRBJ1-2, the V gene TRBV15; D not resolved. Germline V lookup: CDR1 LNHNV, CDR2 YYDKDF (reference sequence). CDR3 length: 12 residues. V lost 8 bases to trimming and J lost 5 bases, with 12 bases between them. CDR3 sequence reads: CATERTEYGYTF. CDR3 sequence (DNA): TGTGCCACCGAGAGGACTGAATATGGCTACACCTTC.

The chain recombines TRBV11-2 with TRBJ2-6; D ambiguous. V was trimmed by 1 base and J by 0 bases, leaving 1 base between them. Germline CDR1 and CDR2: SGHAT and FQNNGV. The CDR3 has 14 residues. This CDR3 is CASSLGSGANVLTF. For the CDR3, the DNA is TGTGCCAGCAGCTTAGGCTCTGGGGCCAACGTCCTGACTTTC.

The genes are TRBV25-1 and TRBJ1-2; D gene unclear. The CDR3 extends over 12 amino acids. Trimming cost V 4 bases and J 3 bases, with 6 bases left between them. Germline V gene sequence: CDR1 MGHDK, CDR2 SYGVNS. CDR3 bases: TGTGCCAGCAGTGTAGGGTACTATGGCTACACCTTC. It translates to CASSVGYYGYTF.

The J gene is TRBJ2-2, the V gene TRBV4-3; 9 bases match TRBD2. In germline, CDR1 is LGHNA, CDR2 YSLEER. The CDR3 covers 16 residues. J lost 0 bases, V lost 1 base, and 0 bases had no gene match. This CDR3 reads CASSQGGGANTGELFF. CDR3 DNA sequence: TGCGCCAGCAGCCAAGGCGGGGGGGCGAACACCGGGGAGCTGTTTTTT.

The chain is built from TRBV28 and TRBJ1-5, with TRBD1 matching 7 bases. CDR1 and CDR2 from the germline V gene are MDHEN and SYDVKM. Trimming cost V 2 bases and J 5 bases; bases outside gene matches: 3. The length of the CDR3 is 14 residues. The chain's CDR3 is CASSLRQGYQPQHF. The DNA of the CDR3 is TGTGCCAGCAGTTTACGACAGGGCTATCAGCCCCAGCATTTT.

The CDR3 region has the DNA TGTGCCAGCAGAAGCAGACAAGAGACCCAGTACTTC. It is translated as CASRSRQETQYF. The V call is TRBV27, the J call TRBJ2-5, with unresolved D. The V end lost 6 bases, the J end lost 2 bases, and 7 bases lay between the germline ends. Germline CDR1 MNHEY, CDR2 SMNVEV (reference sequence). There are 12 residues in the CDR3.

The V gene is TRBV5-6, the J gene TRBJ1-3; D is perhaps TRBD1 (5 bases). This CDR3 is 14 amino acids long. V shed 2 bases and J shed 2 bases, with 8 bases lying between them. The germline V gene has CDR1 SGHDT and CDR2 YYEEEE. DNA of the CDR3: TGTGCCAGCAGCTTCAGGGCACCTGGAAACACCATATATTTT. This sequence encodes CASSFRAPGNTIYF.

The chain uses TRBV2 and TRBJ1-4; 7 bases agree with TRBD1. Germline CDR1 SNHLY, CDR2 FYNNEI. V lost 6 bases and J lost 5; bases outside the gene matches: 6. The CDR3 spans 14 residues. The CDR3 loop is CASSPGTVNEKLFF. The CDR3, as DNA: TGTGCCAGCAGCCCCGGGACAGTGAATGAAAAACTGTTTTTT.

The chain links TRBV7-2 to TRBJ1-2; D gene ambiguous. Germline V gene data show CDR1 as SGHTA and CDR2 as FQGNSA. Trimming took 5 bases from V and 1 from J, leaving 8 bases between them. This CDR3 is built from 13 residues. The CDR3 protein is CASSPPVNYGYTF. The CDR3 DNA is TGTGCCAGCAGCCCACCGGTTAACTATGGCTACACCTTC.

V and J are TRBV7-2 and TRBJ2-7; 7 bases align to TRBD1. Germline V gives CDR1 SGHTA, CDR2 FQGNSA. J lost 7 bases, V lost 4 bases, and 10 bases had no gene match. The CDR3 length is 14 residues. The CDR3 sequence: CASSSLTGADEQYF. As DNA, the CDR3 is TGTGCCAGCAGCTCCCTAACAGGGGCTGATGAGCAGTACTTC.

The chain uses TRBV28 and TRBJ1-2, with D possibly matching TRBD1 (5 bases). V lost 6 bases and J lost 6, with 11 bases in between. The CDR3 is 12 amino acids. Germline-derived CDR1 and CDR2 are MDHEN and SYDVKM. The CDR3 spells CASSGGGDGYTF. The CDR3 DNA reads TGTGCCAGCAGCGGCGGAGGGGATGGCTACACCTTC.

The sample holds one count of this clone. V and J are TRBV7-2 and TRBJ1-6, with 10 bases aligning to TRBD1. J was trimmed by 6 bases and V by 6 bases; bases with no gene match: 5. This CDR3 has 15 amino acids. The germline CDR1 and CDR2 sequences are SGHTA and FQGNSA. The CDR3 sequence: CASRTTGGVNSPLHF. The CDR3 DNA is TGTGCCAGCAGGACGACAGGGGGCGTTAATTCACCCCTCCACTTT.

The V and J genes are TRBV30 and TRBJ1-2, with unresolved D. CDR3 length: 13 residues. The germline gives CDR1 GTSNPN, CDR2 SVGIG (reference sequence). The V end was cut by 1 base, the J end by 3 bases, with 9 bases between. The DNA of the CDR3 is TGTGCCTGGAGTGGGCAGGCAGACTATGGCTACACCTTC. This sequence encodes CAWSGQADYGYTF.

The V gene is TRBV9, the J gene TRBJ1-4, with 11 bases identical to TRBD1. Trimming removed 3 bases from V and 7 bases from J; junction bases left unmatched: 8. The V gene's germline CDR1 is SGDLS and CDR2 YYNGEE. The CDR3 has 16 amino acids. This chain's CDR3 is CASSAMDRGLSEKLFF. The CDR3 coding sequence is TGTGCCAGCAGCGCCATGGACAGGGGGCTTAGTGAAAAACTGTTTTTT.

The chain is built from TRBV30 and TRBJ2-2; D is perhaps TRBD1 (6 bases). This CDR3 is 18 amino acids long. V lost 6 bases and J 2 bases, leaving 25 bases between the germline ends. Looked up from germline, CDR1 is GTSNPN and CDR2 is SVGIG (reference sequence). CDR3 residues: CACLVSTKPGHNTGELFF. The CDR3 nucleotides read TGTGCCTGCCTAGTTTCTACAAAACCGGGACATAACACCGGGGAGCTGTTTTTT.

V gene TRBV7-2 combines with J gene TRBJ2-7; 10 nucleotides match TRBD1. This CDR3 comprises 14 residues. Germline V gives CDR1 SGHTA, CDR2 FQGNSA. After removal of 5 bases from V and 4 bases from J, the junction contained 5 bases not matched to a gene. The CDR3 nucleotides are TGTGCCAGCAGCCTAGGACAGGGGGGATACGAGCAGTACTTC. Translation gives CASSLGQGGYEQYF.

The chain has TRBV28 and TRBJ1-2; 8 nucleotides agree with TRBD1. J was trimmed by 6 bases and V by 3 bases; bases with no gene match: 6. Germline V gene sequence: CDR1 MDHEN, CDR2 SYDVKM. This CDR3 is 14 amino acids long. CDR3 region: CASSFSGQGHGYTF. For the CDR3, the DNA is TGTGCCAGCAGTTTTTCAGGACAGGGTCATGGCTACACCTTC.

The chain carries TRBV5-6 and TRBJ2-3; 7 nucleotides agree with TRBD1. CDR1 and CDR2 (germline): SGHDT, YYEEEE. This CDR3 comprises 18 residues. With 4 bases clipped from V and 2 bases from J, the junction kept 16 bases outside the gene matches. CDR3 nucleotides: TGTGCCAGCAGCCCAGGGACAGTCCGTTGGGGAAACACAGATACGCAGTATTTT. Its protein is CASSPGTVRWGNTDTQYF.

V and J are TRBV11-2 and TRBJ2-2, with TRBD2 matching over 7 bases. The J segment lost 3 bases and the V segment lost 2 bases, leaving 6 bases of the junction unmatched. The CDR3 is made up of 16 amino acids. Germline V gives CDR1 SGHAT, CDR2 FQNNGV. The CDR3 sequence is CASSLRSGVHTGELFF. In DNA form, the CDR3 reads TGTGCCAGCAGCTTAAGGAGCGGGGTCCACACCGGGGAGCTGTTTTTT. Full variable domain (outside the CDR3, taken from reference TRBV11-2 and TRBJ2-2): EAGVAQSPRYKIIEKRQSVAFWCNPISGHATLYWYQQILGQGPKLLIQFQNNGVVDDSQLPKDRFSAERLKGVDSTLKIQPAKLEDSAVYLCASSLRSGVHTGELFFGEGSRLTVL.

The chain carries TRBV7-8 and TRBJ1-1; TRBD1 matches at 8 bases. The CDR3 sequence is 15 residues long. Germline V CDR1 and CDR2: SGHVS, FQNEAQ. With V trimmed by 4 bases and J by 4 bases, 8 bases remained unmatched. The CDR3 coding sequence is TGTGCCAGCAGCTCCCTTGGACAGGGAGCCACTGAAGCTTTCTTT. It is translated as CASSSLGQGATEAFF.